Each of the 24 T cell receptor beta chains below was sequenced from the same sample in a study of cytomegalovirus exposure and HLA in healthy donors. 60 Vbeta and 13 Jbeta primers were used in PCR. Profiling relied on immunoSEQ multiplex PCR, and the TCRdb table lists in-frame clones only, not all of them. The sample lists about 160,000 clones; around 75% were seen once. Sequenced sample: PBMCs. All receptors come from a human donor in good health.

The chain carries TRBV14 and TRBJ2-5, with TRBD1 identical over 7 bases. The CDR3 is made up of 16 amino acids. V lost 2 bases to trimming and J lost 2 bases; unmatched junction nucleotides: 8. Germline values: CDR1 SGHDN, CDR2 FVKESK. CDR3 bases: TGTGCCAGCAGCCAACTCTCGGGACAGCCTCAAGAGACCCAGTACTTC. Protein: CASSQLSGQPQETQYF.

V is TRBV7-9 and J is TRBJ1-2, with TRBD1 identical over 7 bases. The V gene's germline CDR1 is SEHNR and CDR2 FQNEAQ (reference sequence). With V trimmed by 1 base and J by 4 bases, 3 bases remained unmatched. The CDR3 is 14 residues long. CDR3 coding DNA: TGTGCCAGCAGCTTAGGACAGGGAATCTATGGCTACACCTTC. Protein: CASSLGQGIYGYTF.

The chain uses TRBV15 and TRBJ1-4, with D maybe TRBD1 (6 bases). The CDR3 covers 16 residues. From germline, CDR1 is LNHNV and CDR2 YYDKDF (reference sequence). Trimming took off 3 bases at V and 4 bases at J, with 15 bases between the two ends. This CDR3 is CATSRGAQGINEKLFF. CDR3 coding DNA: TGTGCCACCAGCAGGGGGGCACAGGGAATTAATGAAAAACTGTTTTTT. The full variable domain, with the rest looked up from reference TRBV15 and TRBJ1-4, is DAMVIQNPRYQVTQFGKPVTLSCSQTLNHNVMYWYQQKSSQAPKLLFHYYDKDFNNEADTPDNFQSRRPNTSFCFLDIRSPGLGDTAMYLCATSRGAQGINEKLFFGSGTQLSVL.

This clone turned up a few times. This rearrangement joins TRBV2 to TRBJ2-3; tentatively, D is TRBD1 (6 bases). The germline gives CDR1 SNHLY, CDR2 FYNNEI. The CDR3 contains 12 residues. CDR3 sequence reads: CAGARARNTQYF. The CDR3 DNA follows: TGTGCGGGGGCCCGGGCTAGGAATACGCAGTATTTT.

As for this clone: Sequence at one end of the junction differs from germline and may be a read error. The chain couples TRBV6-5 to TRBJ2-7; the match to TRBD2 covers 8 bases. The CDR3 runs to 12 residues. Germline V gene sequence: CDR1 MNHEY, CDR2 SVGAGI. The CDR3 spells CYVHGRAGEQYF. CDR3 nucleotides: TGCTATGTTCACGGGAGGGCAGGAGAGCAGTACTTC.

The chain has TRBV6-5 and TRBJ2-5; 7 bases align to TRBD2. The CDR3 consists of 12 residues. Germline V lookup: CDR1 MNHEY, CDR2 SVGAGI. J lost 9 bases, V lost 4 bases, and 5 bases had no gene match. The CDR3 reads CASSSAREAQYF. DNA of the CDR3: TGTGCCAGCAGTTCCGCCCGGGAGGCCCAGTACTTC.

In nucleotides, the CDR3 is TGTGCCAGCAGCTTGCTGGGTCTAGGTCGGGAGACCCAGTACTTC. Translated: CASSLLGLGRETQYF. The chain employs TRBV5-4 and TRBJ2-5, with D hard to call. Germline V lookup: CDR1 SGHNT, CDR2 YYREEE (reference sequence). The V end lost 1 base, the J end lost 5 bases, and 15 bases lay between the germline ends. The CDR3 spans 15 residues.

This chain links TRBV27 with TRBJ1-5; the match to TRBD1 covers 9 bases. Per germline, CDR1 MNHEY and CDR2 SMNVEV (reference sequence). V shed 6 bases and J 7 bases; nucleotides not matched to a gene: 4. This CDR3 is built from 13 residues. CDR3 region: CASRGQGGQPQHF. The CDR3 bases are TGTGCCAGCAGGGGACAGGGAGGCCAGCCCCAGCATTTT.

The V call is TRBV7-9, the J call TRBJ2-7; D gene unclear. The CDR3 runs 15 residues. V dropped 6 bases and J dropped 5 bases, with 20 bases sitting between them. CDR1 is SEHNR, CDR2 FQNEAQ, per germline (reference sequence). CDR3 coding DNA: TGTGCCAGCAGTGTAGGTCAGGTCAGCATCGACGAGCAGTACTTC. Translated, it gives CASSVGQVSIDEQYF.

The rearrangement links TRBV6-6 to TRBJ1-4, with a possible D match to TRBD1 (5 bases). Germline CDR1 and CDR2: MNHNY and SVGAGI (reference sequence). CDR3 size: 15 residues. Trimming pared 6 bases from V and 5 bases from J, leaving 16 bases between. Here the CDR3 DNA reads TGTGCCAGCAGCGTGTTAGGGCGGGGGAATGAAAAACTGTTTTTT. As protein: CASSVLGRGNEKLFF.

The V and J genes are TRBV19 and TRBJ1-1, with D unclear. The CDR3 has 13 residues. From germline, CDR1 is LNHDA and CDR2 SQIVND (reference sequence). The V gene lost 5 bases and the J gene lost 5 bases, with 12 bases spanning the gap. The CDR3 loop is CASSPTPRTEAFF. DNA for the CDR3: TGTGCCAGTAGTCCCACCCCCAGGACTGAAGCTTTCTTT. Full variable domain (missing parts from reference TRBV19 and TRBJ1-1): DGGITQSPKYLFRKEGQNVTLSCEQNLNHDAMYWYRQDPGQGLRLIYYSQIVNDFQKGDIAEGYSVSREKKESFPLTVTSAQKNPTAFYLCASSPTPRTEAFFGQGTRLTVV.

The rearrangement links TRBV27 to TRBJ1-6; D gene uncertain. This CDR3 comprises 15 residues. V lost 6 bases and J lost 0, with 9 bases in between. CDR1 and CDR2 (germline): MNHEY, SMNVEV (reference sequence). DNA of the CDR3: TGTGCCAGCAGCCTACAGAGCTCCTATAATTCACCCCTCCACTTT. Translation: CASSLQSSYNSPLHF.

The rearrangement joins TRBV5-1 to TRBJ1-5; no reliable D call. V was trimmed by 5 bases and J by 5 bases, leaving 11 bases between them. Germline CDR1 and CDR2: SGHRS and YFSETQ. CDR3 length: 13 residues. The CDR3 region has the DNA TGCGCCAGCAGACGGAACGGGGATCAGCCCCAGCATTTT. Protein sequence: CASRRNGDQPQHF.

Notes on this clone: The junction shows a germline mismatch at one end, possibly a read error. The chain has TRBV29-1 and TRBJ1-2, with 7 bases fitting TRBD1. The CDR3 length is 14 residues. Germline values: CDR1 SQVTM, CDR2 ANQGSEA. The CDR3, as DNA: TGCAGCGTTGCTTCGAGGGGGCTTGACTATGGCTACCCCTTC. This sequence encodes CSVASRGLDYGYPF.

This clone has only one observation. The J gene is TRBJ2-7, the V gene TRBV5-6; 11 bases are a match to TRBD1. The CDR3 consists of 15 residues. Germline V gene data show CDR1 as SGHDT and CDR2 as YYEEEE. Trimming took 1 base from V and 5 from J; bases not matched to a gene: 5. The CDR3 DNA sequence: TGTGCCAGCAGCTTGATGGGGACAGGGGGTGACGAGCAGTACTTC. It is translated as CASSLMGTGGDEQYF.

This clone was counted a single time. J is TRBJ1-3 and V is TRBV11-3, with TRBD1 identical over 7 bases. The trim removed 6 bases at V and 0 bases at J, leaving 11 bases unmatched. The V gene's germline CDR1 is SGHNT and CDR2 YENEEA. This CDR3 spans 17 amino acids. In DNA form, the CDR3 reads TGTGCCAGCAGACCCAACCGGGACAGATGCTCTGGAAACACCATATATTTT. Translated: CASRPNRDRCSGNTIYF.

This chain links TRBV5-1 with TRBJ2-7; 10 bases are a match to TRBD1. The CDR3 covers 15 residues. V lost 4 bases, J lost 1 base, and 5 bases stayed unmatched. Germline V gene data show CDR1 as SGHRS and CDR2 as YFSETQ. The CDR3 loop reads CASSQDRGSSYEQYF. CDR3 nucleotides: TGCGCCAGCAGCCAGGACAGGGGGTCATCCTACGAGCAGTACTTC.

The chain recombines TRBV5-4 with TRBJ2-7; D remains ambiguous. The CDR3 has 12 residues. The V gene lost 0 bases and the J gene lost 5 bases, with 6 bases spanning the gap. CDR1 is SGHNT, CDR2 YYREEE, per germline (reference sequence). The CDR3 here is CASSLGANEQYF. The CDR3, as DNA: TGTGCCAGCAGCTTGGGGGCGAACGAGCAGTACTTC. Supplemented by reference TRBV5-4 and TRBJ2-7, the full variable domain reads ETGVTQSPTHLIKTRGQQVTLRCSSQSGHNTVSWYQQALGQGPQFIFQYYREEENGRGNFPPRFSGLQFPNYSSELNVNALELDDSALYLCASSLGANEQYFGPGTRLTVT.

V usage is TRBV9 and J usage is TRBJ1-3; possible D gene TRBD1, 5 bases. V was cut by 0 bases and J by 8 bases, with 12 bases left in between. The CDR3 runs to 14 residues. Germline V lookup: CDR1 SGDLS, CDR2 YYNGEE. DNA of the CDR3: TGTGCCAGCAGCGTAGCCCAGTTACAGGACACCATATATTTT. As protein: CASSVAQLQDTIYF.

V and J are TRBV10-3 and TRBJ2-7; 7 nucleotides align to TRBD2. The CDR3 covers 14 residues. V gave up 4 bases and J gave up 6 bases; unmatched junction bases: 9. Germline loops: CDR1 ENHRY, CDR2 SYGVKD. The CDR3, as DNA: TGTGCCATCAGTGTGAGTGTGGGGGGGGTCGAGCAGTACTTC. Its translation: CAISVSVGGVEQYF.

The chain carries TRBV19 and TRBJ1-1; D remains ambiguous. The CDR3 extends over 14 amino acids. The germline CDR1 and CDR2 sequences are LNHDA and SQIVND (reference sequence). With 0 bases removed from V and 3 bases from J, the gap between germline ends came to 8 bases. CDR3 amino acids: CASSIEWRDTEAFF. CDR3 DNA sequence: TGTGCCAGTAGTATAGAGTGGCGGGACACTGAAGCTTTCTTT.

A single count supports this clone. The chain employs TRBV7-9 and TRBJ2-1, with D perhaps TRBD2 (5 bases). CDR3 length: 15 residues. With 3 bases removed from V and 3 bases from J, the gap between germline ends came to 12 bases. The V gene's germline CDR1 is SEHNR and CDR2 FQNEAQ (reference sequence). This CDR3 is CASSFGGPNYNEQFF. CDR3 in DNA: TGTGCCAGCAGCTTTGGAGGCCCTAACTACAATGAGCAGTTCTTC.

CDR3 nucleotide sequence: TGTGCCAGCAGCTTAGTGGGCAGGGACTACTACGAGCAGTACTTC. Residues: CASSLVGRDYYEQYF. The V gene is TRBV7-9, the J gene TRBJ2-7; TRBD2 aligns across 7 bases. Germline assignment: CDR1 SEHNR and CDR2 FQNEAQ (reference sequence). Losses at the gene ends were 1 base for V and 3 bases for J; bases not matched to a gene: 6. The CDR3 covers 15 residues.

The gene calls are TRBV19 and TRBJ1-5, with 7 bases aligning to TRBD1. V was clipped by 6 bases and J by 6 bases; unmatched bases: 8. The CDR3 sequence is 14 residues long. CDR1 and CDR2 from the germline V gene are LNHDA and SQIVND (reference sequence). CDR3 sequence (DNA): TGTGCCAGTAGGCCGACAGGGTTGGGTCAGCCCCAGCATTTT. This codes for CASRPTGLGQPQHF.